One sample yielded the 27 T cell receptor beta chains listed below, sequenced in a study of blood T cell repertoires in COVID-19. Generated by immunoSEQ multiplex PCR, the TCRdb table keeps only in-frame clones and is missing some. Of approximately 300,000 clones in the sample, roughly 87% were seen once. Source material: peripheral blood. Every receptor here comes from a woman aged 45-60 years who had recovered from COVID-19.

The chain carries TRBV29-1 and TRBJ2-2, with a tentative D call TRBD2 (5 bases). With 4 bases removed from V and 0 bases from J, the gap between germline ends came to 15 bases. This CDR3 is built from 16 residues. The germline V gene has CDR1 SQVTM and CDR2 ANQGSEA. Here the CDR3 DNA reads TGCAGCGTTGGGGGTCTAAGCGGCGCGAACACCGGGGAGCTGTTTTTT. Translated: CSVGGLSGANTGELFF.

The chain joins TRBV5-1 to TRBJ2-2, with D uncertain. V was clipped by 5 bases and J by 2 bases, with 10 bases between them. This CDR3 region has 14 residues. Germline CDR1 and CDR2: SGHRS and YFSETQ. CDR3 DNA sequence: TGCGCCAGCAGTTTCCTACCTAACACCGGGGAGCTGTTTTTT. Its translation: CASSFLPNTGELFF.

The chain has TRBV30 and TRBJ2-1; D is uncertain. The CDR3 has 11 amino acids. V was pared by 2 bases and J by 6 bases, with 5 bases between. The V gene's germline CDR1 is GTSNPN and CDR2 SVGIG (reference sequence). The chain's CDR3 is CAWSWANEQFF. The CDR3 nucleotides read TGTGCCTGGAGTTGGGCCAATGAGCAGTTCTTC.

The chain combines TRBV6-5 with TRBJ1-2; D is ambiguous. CDR1 is MNHEY, CDR2 SVGAGI, per germline. This CDR3 comprises 12 residues. Trimming removed 8 bases from V and 1 base from J, with 8 bases in between. The CDR3 region is CASGSVNYGYTF. DNA for the CDR3: TGTGCCAGCGGGAGTGTTAACTATGGCTACACCTTC.

The CDR3 sequence: CASVDRSNQPQHF. As DNA, the CDR3 is TGCGCCAGCGTAGACAGGTCAAATCAGCCCCAGCATTTT. This chain joins TRBV10-2 and TRBJ1-5, with a possible D match to TRBD1 (6 bases). Trimming cost V 8 bases and J 4 bases, with 12 bases left between them. There are 13 residues in the CDR3. Germline-derived CDR1 and CDR2 are WSHSY and SAAADI.

The chain links TRBV6-2 or TRBV6-3 to TRBJ1-2; TRBD1 matches at 9 bases. Per the germline V gene, CDR1 is MNHEY and CDR2 is SVGEGT. Losses at the gene ends were 6 bases for V and 6 bases for J; bases not matched to a gene: 14. The CDR3 has 16 amino acids. CDR3 sequence reads: CASSRNRDREADGYTF. Written as DNA, the CDR3 is TGTGCCAGCAGCAGAAACCGGGACAGGGAGGCGGATGGCTACACCTTC.

For this clone: Other DNA variants within this sample encode the same CDR3. The rearrangement links TRBV11-2 to TRBJ1-5; D call uncertain. V gave up 1 base and J gave up 7 bases, with 8 bases separating them. The CDR3 consists of 13 residues. Germline V gene lookup returns CDR1 SGHAT and CDR2 FQNNGV. This chain's CDR3 is CASSLGGDQPQHF. The CDR3 DNA is TGTGCCAGCAGCTTAGGAGGAGACCAGCCCCAGCATTTT.

This chain joins TRBV24-1 and TRBJ2-3, with D perhaps TRBD1 (6 bases). Trimming pared 2 bases from V and 3 bases from J, leaving 11 bases between. This CDR3 comprises 15 residues. Germline lookup yields CDR1 KGHDR and CDR2 SFDVKD. The chain's CDR3 is CATSDSQGMTDTQYF. For the CDR3, the DNA is TGTGCCACCAGTGATTCCCAGGGGATGACAGATACGCAGTATTTT.

This chain links TRBV7-2 with TRBJ1-2; D is uncertain. The CDR3 sequence is 13 residues long. V was trimmed by 5 bases and J by 4 bases, leaving 11 bases between them. The V gene's germline CDR1 is SGHTA and CDR2 FQGNSA. CDR3 sequence: CASSGRVGYGYTF. In DNA, the CDR3 is TGTGCCAGCAGCGGGAGGGTGGGCTATGGCTACACCTTC.

V is TRBV6-2 or TRBV6-3 and J is TRBJ2-3; 13 positions agree with TRBD2. The trim removed 5 bases at V and 2 bases at J, leaving 1 base unmatched. This CDR3 is 15 amino acids long. Germline values: CDR1 MNHEY, CDR2 SVGEGT. CDR3 bases: TGTGCCAGCAGTGGACTAGCGGGAGTCACAGATACGCAGTATTTT. The encoded protein is CASSGLAGVTDTQYF.

The chain joins TRBV27 to TRBJ1-1, with D perhaps TRBD1 (5 bases). The V gene's germline CDR1 is MNHEY and CDR2 SMNVEV (reference sequence). V lost 7 bases and J lost 9, with 15 bases in between. The CDR3 covers 12 residues. As DNA, the CDR3 is TGTGCCAGCAAGTTCAGGGATGGGAAAGCTTTCTTT. It is translated as CASKFRDGKAFF.

The rearrangement uses TRBV27 and TRBJ1-1, with TRBD1 matching over 7 bases. The V segment lost 4 bases and the J segment 0 bases; nucleotides outside the gene matches: 5. Germline loops: CDR1 MNHEY, CDR2 SMNVEV (reference sequence). The CDR3 is 15 residues long. The CDR3 sequence: CASSSDREMNTEAFF. The CDR3 DNA sequence: TGTGCCAGCAGTTCCGACAGGGAAATGAACACTGAAGCTTTCTTT.

The chain combines TRBV9 with TRBJ1-1, with D perhaps TRBD1 (5 bases). The length of the CDR3 is 13 residues. Trimming stripped 4 bases from V and 11 bases from J, with 18 bases between. The V gene's germline CDR1 is SGDLS and CDR2 YYNGEE. CDR3 in amino acids: CASSPGGGAEAFF. As DNA, the CDR3 is TGTGCCAGCAGCCCCGGGGGAGGGGCAGAGGCTTTCTTT.

The table lists this clone with a few counts. The rearrangement joins TRBV9 to TRBJ1-1, with D tentatively TRBD1 (5 bases). The CDR3 runs 12 residues. The germline V gene encodes CDR1 SGDLS and CDR2 YYNGEE. The V end was cut by 5 bases, the J end by 6 bases, with 11 bases between. The CDR3 sequence is CASSPGYAEAFF. DNA of the CDR3: TGTGCCAGCAGTCCAGGGTACGCTGAAGCTTTCTTT.

This chain's CDR3 is CASIAGTGNTIYF. The DNA of the CDR3 is TGTGCCAGCATCGCGGGGACTGGAAACACCATATATTTT. The rearrangement links TRBV6-5 to TRBJ1-3, with D uncertain. The CDR3 totals 13 residues. Germline loops: CDR1 MNHEY, CDR2 SVGAGI. V lost 7 bases and J 2 bases, leaving 9 bases between the germline ends.

The V and J genes are TRBV4-1 and TRBJ2-5, with 9 bases identical to TRBD1. The CDR3 is 16 amino acids. Germline loops: CDR1 MGHRA, CDR2 YSYEKL. V shed 2 bases, J shed 3 bases, and the junction held 7 bases outside the gene matches. CDR3 sequence reads: CASSQPIRQGEETQYF. The CDR3 nucleotides are TGCGCCAGCAGCCAACCAATCAGACAGGGGGAAGAGACCCAGTACTTC.

V gene TRBV28 combines with J gene TRBJ1-4; 9 positions match TRBD1. The CDR3 loop spans 16 amino acids. Trimming took 5 bases from V and 6 from J; bases not matched to a gene: 10. Germline CDR1 and CDR2: MDHEN and SYDVKM. This CDR3 reads CASSPSYRGHDEKLFF. The CDR3 DNA is TGTGCCAGCAGTCCATCCTACAGGGGGCATGATGAAAAACTGTTTTTT.

The genes are TRBV5-6 and TRBJ1-1; D gene ambiguous. The V end lost 1 base, the J end lost 5 bases, and 9 bases lay between the germline ends. The CDR3 runs 13 residues. The germline V gene has CDR1 SGHDT and CDR2 YYEEEE. The CDR3 DNA follows: TGTGCCAGCAGCTTGATCGGAGGTACTGAAGCTTTCTTT. It specifies CASSLIGGTEAFF.

The V call is TRBV7-8, the J call TRBJ1-1; 7 bases agree with TRBD1. J lost 11 bases, V lost 5 bases, and 14 bases had no gene match. From germline, CDR1 is SGHVS and CDR2 FQNEAQ. The length of the CDR3 is 14 residues. This CDR3 is CASSLLSTGTEAFF. The CDR3 DNA reads as TGTGCCAGCAGCCTCCTAAGCACCGGGACAGAGGCTTTCTTT.

V usage is TRBV5-1 and J usage is TRBJ2-5; D perhaps matches TRBD1 (6 bases). CDR3 length equals 14 residues. The germline V and J ends were trimmed by 4 bases and 4 bases, with 14 bases remaining between them. CDR1 is SGHRS, CDR2 YFSETQ, per germline. CDR3 residues: CASSRTGLGETQYF. Written as DNA, the CDR3 is TGCGCCAGCAGCCGAACAGGGCTAGGAGAGACCCAGTACTTC.

The chain carries TRBV2 and TRBJ2-7; 9 bases are a match to TRBD2. CDR3 length: 14 amino acids. The J segment lost 2 bases and the V segment lost 4 bases, leaving 3 bases of the junction unmatched. Germline CDR1 SNHLY, CDR2 FYNNEI. The chain's CDR3 is CASSVTSGPYEQYF. Written as DNA, the CDR3 is TGTGCCAGCAGTGTAACTAGCGGGCCCTACGAGCAGTACTTC.

The V and J genes are TRBV24-1 and TRBJ1-1; 8 bases match TRBD1. V shed 3 bases and J 4 bases; nucleotides not matched to a gene: 6. There are 15 residues in the CDR3. The germline V gene encodes CDR1 KGHDR and CDR2 SFDVKD. The CDR3 loop reads CATSDRTGGVTEAFF. CDR3 sequence (DNA): TGTGCCACCAGTGATCGTACAGGGGGGGTCACTGAAGCTTTCTTT.

The gene calls are TRBV7-2 and TRBJ2-1; D might be TRBD2 (6 bases). The CDR3 is 15 amino acids. The germline V gene has CDR1 SGHTA and CDR2 FQGNSA. Deletions cut 0 bases from V and 4 bases from J, with 10 bases between. The CDR3 DNA reads TGTGCCAGCAGCTTAGCTAGCGGCCCATACAATGAGCAGTTCTTC. This sequence encodes CASSLASGPYNEQFF.

The rearrangement joins TRBV7-2 to TRBJ1-1, with 11 positions matching TRBD1. Germline CDR1 and CDR2: SGHTA and FQGNSA. The trim removed 3 bases at V and 1 base at J, leaving 10 bases unmatched. The CDR3 is made up of 18 amino acids. CDR3: CASSFAGTGGLRNTEAFF. CDR3 sequence (DNA): TGTGCCAGCAGCTTCGCCGGGACAGGGGGGCTGAGGAACACTGAAGCTTTCTTT.

The chain is built from TRBV19 and TRBJ1-1; TRBD1 might be the D (5 bases). The CDR3 runs 13 residues. V gave up 3 bases and J gave up 7 bases, with 12 bases separating them. Per the germline V gene, CDR1 is LNHDA and CDR2 is SQIVND (reference sequence). This CDR3 is CASSIWSQGEAFF. The DNA of the CDR3 is TGTGCCAGTAGTATCTGGTCCCAGGGTGAAGCTTTCTTT.

The V gene is TRBV30, the J gene TRBJ2-5; 11 nucleotides agree with TRBD1. Germline values: CDR1 GTSNPN, CDR2 SVGIG (reference sequence). CDR3 size: 16 residues. V lost 0 bases and J lost 1; bases outside the gene matches: 4. This chain's CDR3 is CAWSVPGTGGQETQYF. CDR3 bases: TGTGCCTGGAGTGTCCCCGGGACAGGGGGCCAAGAGACCCAGTACTTC.

This clone has only a few counts. The rearrangement uses TRBV4-3 and TRBJ1-1; D is perhaps TRBD1 (6 bases). The CDR3 extends over 13 amino acids. CDR1 and CDR2 (germline): LGHNA, YSLEER. Trimming pared 0 bases from V and 4 bases from J, leaving 6 bases between. The CDR3 DNA reads as TGCGCCAGCAGCCAAGAGGACAGCACTGAAGCTTTCTTT. Its translation is CASSQEDSTEAFF.